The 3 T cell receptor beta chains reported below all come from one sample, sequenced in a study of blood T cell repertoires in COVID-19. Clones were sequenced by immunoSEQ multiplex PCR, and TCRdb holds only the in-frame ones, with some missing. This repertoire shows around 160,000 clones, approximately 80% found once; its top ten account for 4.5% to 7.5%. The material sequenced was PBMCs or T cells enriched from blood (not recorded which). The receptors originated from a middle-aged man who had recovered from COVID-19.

The CDR3 sequence: CASSRTGVQRETQYF. The DNA for the CDR3 is TGCGCCAGCAGCAGGACAGGGGTTCAGCGAGAGACCCAGTACTTC. The chain has TRBV5-1 and TRBJ2-5; the match to TRBD1 covers 9 bases. This CDR3 comprises 15 residues. Germline-derived CDR1 and CDR2 are SGHRS and YFSETQ. V lost 4 bases, J lost 4 bases, and 8 bases stayed unmatched.

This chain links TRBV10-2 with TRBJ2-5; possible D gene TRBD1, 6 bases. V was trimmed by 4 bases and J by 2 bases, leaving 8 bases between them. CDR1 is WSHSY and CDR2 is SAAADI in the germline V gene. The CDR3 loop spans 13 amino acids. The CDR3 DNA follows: TGCGCCAGCAGTGGGACAGCTCAAGAGACCCAGTACTTC. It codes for CASSGTAQETQYF.

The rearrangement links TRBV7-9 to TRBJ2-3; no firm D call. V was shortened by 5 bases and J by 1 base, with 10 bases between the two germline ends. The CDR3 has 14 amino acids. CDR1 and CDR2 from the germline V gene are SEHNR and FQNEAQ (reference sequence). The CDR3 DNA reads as TGTGCCAGCAGCATGACCCGGGGCACAGATACGCAGTATTTT. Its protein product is CASSMTRGTDTQYF.